This TCR beta chain originates from a study of cytomegalovirus exposure and HLA in healthy donors. Turning to the study itself: As an earlier analysis found, roughly 170 million T cells yielded about 120 million unique TCR beta sequences. General observations from the study: A few of the chains that were CMV-associated were confirmed in vitro to be specific for CMV antigens. In a later analysis, V- and J-gene trimming of beta chains associated with a DCLRE1C missense variant, replicated independently.

It was with 60 Vbeta and 13 Jbeta primers that the PCR ran. As processed by the authors: Roughly 10 million shared chains were among tens of millions of unique TCR beta chains counted in a later analysis. Assay: immunoSEQ multiplex PCR; the TCRdb copy retains only in-frame clones and omits some. V and J calls and clone size are those listed in that table; D and trimming were worked out from the DNA. The sample contains around 130,000 clones, roughly three quarters of which appear only once. With 6 bases clipped from V and 6 bases from J, the junction kept 13 bases outside the gene matches. Germline-derived CDR1 and CDR2 are SQVTM and ANQGSEA. The CDR3 spans 14 residues. In the case of this clone: Its target is unknown.

The source of this sequence is a young man in good health and CMV-seronegative. This rearrangement joins TRBV29-1 to TRBJ2-5; 7 nucleotides agree with TRBD1. Sequenced input: PBMCs. In DNA, the CDR3 is TGCAGCGTAAACCTCTACACAGGGGTTAAGACCCAGTACTTC. This encodes CSVNLYTGVKTQYF.